Listed below are T cell receptor beta chains from one sample, sequenced in a study of shared clonotypes between healthy human individuals. TCRdb's table, derived via immunoSEQ multiplex PCR, lists solely in-frame clones and lacks some. The table lists more than 400,000 clones, over 70% of them singletons. The sample comprised PBMCs. The source is a woman between 35 and 50 years old in good health. Some clones in this sample may be carry-over from other donors' samples. CDR3s include the opening cysteine and the closing phenylalanine or tryptophan. The D gene is left open where the match is weak. Size is stated for part of the rows, as once, few or many counts, or as a class when the clone is expanded.

j_call,d_call,v_call,cdr3_length,clone_size,cdr3_aa,cdr3_nt
TRBJ2-7,TRBD2,TRBV18,15,-,CASSPFSGRAGEQYF,TGTGCCAGCTCACCTTTTAGCGGGAGGGCCGGCGAGCAGTACTTC
TRBJ1-1,-,TRBV5-1,13,-,CASSFQGNTEAFF,TGCGCCAGCAGCTTTCAGGGGAACACTGAAGCTTTCTTT
TRBJ1-4,-,TRBV29-1,12,-,CSVRTANEKLFF,TGCAGCGTTCGGACGGCTAATGAAAAACTGTTTTTT
TRBJ1-1,-,TRBV13,15,-,CASSLGMGEGTEAFF,TGTGCCAGCAGCTTAGGGATGGGGGAGGGCACTGAAGCTTTCTTT
TRBJ2-1,-,TRBV29-1,14,-,CSVQRYWAYNEQFF,TGCAGCGTGCAAAGGTACTGGGCCTACAATGAGCAGTTCTTC
TRBJ2-7,TRBD1,TRBV6-5,14,-,CASRGTGESYEQYF,TGTGCCAGCAGGGGGACAGGGGAGTCCTACGAGCAGTACTTC
TRBJ2-7,-,TRBV19,14,once,CASSIVAEAYEQYF,TGTGCCAGTAGTATAGTGGCGGAGGCCTACGAGCAGTACTTC
TRBJ1-5,TRBD1,TRBV19,15,many,CASTPGQESNQPQHF,TGTGCCAGTACCCCCGGACAGGAAAGCAATCAGCCCCAGCATTTT
TRBJ2-2,-,TRBV6-1,15,-,CASSEPAVGTGELFF,TGTGCCAGCAGTGAACCGGCAGTTGGGACCGGGGAGCTGTTTTTT
TRBJ2-5,TRBD1,TRBV7-3,13,-,CASSPGQGETQYF,TGTGCCAGCAGCCCCGGACAGGGGGAGACCCAGTACTTC
TRBJ2-1,-,TRBV21-1,8,-,CARNEQFF,TGTGCTAGGAATGAGCAGTTCTTC
TRBJ2-5,-,TRBV19,16,-,CASSIGQQLFAETQYF,TGTGCCAGTAGTATCGGCCAGCAGCTCTTTGCGGAGACCCAGTACTTC
TRBJ2-2,-,TRBV30,14,-,CAWSAGHNTGELFF,TGTGCCTGGAGTGCTGGACACAACACCGGGGAGCTGTTTTTT
TRBJ1-2,-,TRBV28,16,-,CASRAKTGPKNYGYTF,TGTGCCAGCAGGGCCAAAACCGGACCGAAGAACTATGGCTACACCTTC
TRBJ1-3,-,TRBV7-2,13,once,CASWRGLGNTIYF,TGTGCCAGCTGGAGGGGCCTCGGAAACACCATATATTTT
TRBJ2-7,TRBD2,TRBV11-2,15,-,CASSLRLAGPYEQYF,TGTGCCAGCAGCCTCCGACTAGCGGGTCCCTACGAGCAGTACTTC
TRBJ2-5,-,TRBV2,12,-,CASITPWETQYF,TGTGCCAGCATCACCCCCTGGGAGACCCAGTACTTC
TRBJ2-7,TRBD1,TRBV7-2,14,many,CASRRTGTDYEQYF,TGTGCCAGCAGAAGGACCGGGACAGACTACGAGCAGTACTTC
TRBJ2-6,-,TRBV2,17,-,CASSESQRNSGANVLTF,TGTGCCAGCAGTGAATCTCAGCGAAACTCTGGGGCCAACGTCCTGACTTTC
TRBJ2-7,-,TRBV4-2,16,-,CASSQVESGSSYEQYF,TGTGCCAGCAGCCAAGTTGAGTCAGGGAGCTCCTACGAGCAGTACTTC
TRBJ2-5,-,TRBV11-3,13,-,CASSLGVQETQYF,TGTGCCAGCAGCTTAGGAGTTCAAGAGACCCAGTACTTC
TRBJ1-1,-,TRBV5-1,15,-,CASSLSGTQGTEAFF,TGCGCCAGCAGCTTATCCGGGACACAAGGAACTGAAGCTTTCTTT
TRBJ2-1,TRBD2,TRBV4-1,15,-,CASRWGGGPSNEQFF,TGCGCCAGCAGGTGGGGGGGAGGACCAAGTAATGAGCAGTTCTTC
TRBJ2-3,-,TRBV5-6,13,-,CASSLVAADTQYF,TGTGCCAGCAGCTTGGTGGCGGCAGATACGCAGTATTTT
TRBJ2-2,TRBD1,TRBV5-1,15,-,CASSRTGANTGELFF,TGCGCCAGCAGCCGGACAGGGGCTAACACCGGGGAGCTGTTTTTT
TRBJ1-1,-,TRBV7-3,14,-,CASSIAEGYTEAFF,TGTGCCAGCAGCATCGCGGAGGGGTACACTGAAGCTTTCTTT
TRBJ2-1,TRBD2,TRBV7-9,15,-,CASRLVLAGHNEQFF,TGTGCCAGCAGACTAGTACTAGCGGGACACAATGAGCAGTTCTTC
TRBJ2-5,TRBD2,TRBV7-9,16,-,CASSPGLAGGVETQYF,TGTGCCAGCAGCCCGGGACTAGCGGGAGGAGTGGAGACCCAGTACTTC
TRBJ2-3,-,TRBV7-8,16,once,CASTLRDTLRTDTQYF,TGTGCAAGCACCCTCAGGGACACACTCCGGACGGATACGCAGTATTTT
TRBJ1-1,-,TRBV18,12,-,CASSPGQTEAFF,TGTGCCAGCTCACCTGGACAGACTGAAGCTTTCTTT
TRBJ2-7,TRBD2,TRBV20-1,11,-,CSARLLAGVYF,TGCAGTGCTAGGCTTCTAGCGGGAGTGTACTTC
TRBJ2-7,TRBD2,TRBV5-8,15,-,CASSWRAGGPRQQYF,TGTGCCAGCAGCTGGCGAGCGGGAGGCCCTCGTCAGCAGTACTTC
TRBJ2-3,TRBD2,TRBV5-1,15,-,CASSLGTAGEDTQYF,TGCGCCAGCAGCTTGGGGACGGCGGGAGAAGATACGCAGTATTTT
TRBJ2-3,-,TRBV5-1,15,-,CASQLEGRQADTQYF,TGCGCCAGCCAGTTAGAGGGACGTCAAGCAGATACGCAGTATTTT
TRBJ1-1,-,TRBV5-4,15,-,CASSSGRARTDEAFF,TGTGCCAGCAGCTCTGGTAGGGCCCGGACAGACGAAGCTTTCTTT
TRBJ1-5,-,TRBV16,15,few,CASSRAGTSNQPQHF,TGTGCCAGCAGCCGGGCAGGCACGAGCAATCAGCCCCAGCATTTT
TRBJ2-7,-,TRBV15,14,few,CATSRTGLDYEQYF,TGTGCCACCAGCAGAACAGGGCTCGACTACGAGCAGTACTTC
TRBJ2-5,-,TRBV5-1,17,-,CASSLEASRQWVGTQYF,TGCGCCAGCAGCTTGGAGGCCTCCCGCCAGTGGGTAGGGACCCAGTACTTC
TRBJ2-6,-,TRBV5-1,16,-,CASSLVSGRGANVLTF,TGCGCCAGCAGCTTGGTGTCGGGGAGAGGGGCCAACGTCCTGACTTTC
TRBJ2-1,-,TRBV28,17,-,CASSPWAGLGSYNEQFF,TGTGCCAGCAGCCCTTGGGCGGGGCTAGGTTCCTACAATGAGCAGTTCTTC
TRBJ2-3,-,TRBV30,15,-,CAWSVAQGLRGTQYF,TGTGCCTGGAGTGTAGCTCAGGGCCTGCGAGGTACGCAGTATTTT
TRBJ1-2,TRBD1,TRBV7-8,15,once,CASSLGQSLPYGYTF,TGTGCCAGCAGCCTGGGACAGTCCCTGCCGTATGGCTACACCTTC
TRBJ2-1,-,TRBV14,13,-,CASSQAFWDEQFF,TGTGCCAGCAGCCAAGCGTTTTGGGATGAGCAGTTCTTC
TRBJ2-7,TRBD2,TRBV5-1,15,-,CASKKLAGEAYEQYF,TGCGCCAGCAAAAAACTCGCGGGGGAGGCCTACGAGCAGTACTTC
TRBJ2-2,-,TRBV11-3,14,-,CASSPQAGTGELFF,TGTGCCAGCAGCCCTCAAGCAGGCACCGGGGAGCTGTTTTTT
TRBJ2-3,TRBD2,TRBV9,14,-,CASSWGGSLDTQYF,TGTGCCAGCAGTTGGGGCGGGAGTTTGGATACGCAGTATTTT
TRBJ1-1,-,TRBV29-1,13,-,CSARLDLNTEAFF,TGCAGCGCCCGTTTAGACCTGAACACTGAAGCTTTCTTT
TRBJ2-5,-,TRBV9,15,-,CASSVGQGRQETQYF,TGTGCCAGCAGCGTAGGGCAGGGTCGACAAGAGACCCAGTACTTC